These 5 T cell receptor beta chains were sequenced from one sample in a study of blood T cell repertoires in COVID-19. Measured with immunoSEQ multiplex PCR; TCRdb has only the in-frame clones, and not every one. The sample lists 300,000 to 400,000 clones, over 75% occurring once. Sequenced input: PBMCs or T cells enriched from blood (not recorded which). These TCRs come from a man aged 30-40 years who had recovered from COVID-19.

This chain uses TRBV5-1 with TRBJ2-3; D perhaps matches TRBD1 (5 bases). Trimming pared 3 bases from V and 2 bases from J, leaving 13 bases between. CDR1 SGHRS and CDR2 YFSETQ come from the germline V gene. The CDR3 runs to 15 residues. The chain's CDR3 is CASSWSGHDTDTQYF. The CDR3 DNA sequence: TGCGCCAGCAGCTGGTCTGGACACGACACAGATACGCAGTATTTT.

The V gene is TRBV10-3, the J gene TRBJ1-2, with no clear D. The V gene's germline CDR1 is ENHRY and CDR2 SYGVKD. V lost 3 bases and J 0 bases, leaving 11 bases between the germline ends. The CDR3 extends over 15 amino acids. The CDR3 is CAISDLGWTNYGYTF. CDR3 DNA: TGTGCCATCAGTGACCTCGGGTGGACTAACTATGGCTACACCTTC.

The chain is built from TRBV21-1 and TRBJ2-1; the table calls TRBD1, which could not be checked here. TRBV21-1 is tagged as a pseudogene. The CDR3 extends over 20 amino acids. The CDR3 protein is CASSKPRQGARPPSGNEQFF. The CDR3, as DNA: TGTGCCAGCAGCAAACCTCGACAGGGGGCGCGACCCCCCTCGGGGAATGAGCAGTTCTTC.

The chain links TRBV30 to TRBJ2-7; D is uncertain. V shed 5 bases and J shed 3 bases, with 8 bases lying between them. The CDR3 is 11 residues long. Germline lookup yields CDR1 GTSNPN and CDR2 SVGIG (reference sequence). The CDR3 here is CAWSVYYEQYF. In nucleotides, the CDR3 is TGTGCCTGGTCGGTCTACTACGAGCAGTACTTC.

J is TRBJ2-5 and V is TRBV6-5; the D gene is possibly TRBD1 (6 bases). Germline V gene data show CDR1 as MNHEY and CDR2 as SVGAGI. V gave up 6 bases and J gave up 2 bases, with 7 bases separating them. The CDR3 is 12 amino acids. CDR3 DNA sequence: TGTGCCAGCAGCGACAGGCAAGAGACCCAGTACTTC. Translating gives CASSDRQETQYF.